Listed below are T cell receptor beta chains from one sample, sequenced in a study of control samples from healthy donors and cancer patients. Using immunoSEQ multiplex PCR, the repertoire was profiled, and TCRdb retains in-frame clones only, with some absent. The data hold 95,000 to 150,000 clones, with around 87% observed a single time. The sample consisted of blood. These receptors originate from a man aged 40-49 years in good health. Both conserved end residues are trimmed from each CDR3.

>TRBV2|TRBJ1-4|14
ASSGTGVATNEKLF
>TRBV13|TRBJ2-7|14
ASSPQERGPSYEQY
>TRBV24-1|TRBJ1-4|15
ATSDTPLGVTDEKLF
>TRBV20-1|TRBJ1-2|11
SASHGGGYGYT
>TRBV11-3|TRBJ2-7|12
ASSLEQGIGEQY
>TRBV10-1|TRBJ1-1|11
ASSGNMNTEAF
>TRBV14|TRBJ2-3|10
ASSLRDEGQY
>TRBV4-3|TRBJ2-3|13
ASSQDFDSTDTQY
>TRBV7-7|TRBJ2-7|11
ASSLGTGAEQY
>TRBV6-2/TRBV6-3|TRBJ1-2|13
ASSPSPDRVHGYT
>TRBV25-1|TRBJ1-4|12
ASSESGSGEKLF
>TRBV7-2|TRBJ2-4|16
ASSLEYGTGAAKNIQY
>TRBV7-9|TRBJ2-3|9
ASSSADTQY
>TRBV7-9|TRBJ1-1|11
ASSLSGNTEAF
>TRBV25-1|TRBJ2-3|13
ASSAQGLSTDTQY
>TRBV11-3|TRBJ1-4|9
ASSSGEKLF
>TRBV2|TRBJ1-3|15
ASVGGRASFSGNTIY
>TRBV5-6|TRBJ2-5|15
ASSLTPGTGRGETQY
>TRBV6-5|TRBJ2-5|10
ASRQGRETQY
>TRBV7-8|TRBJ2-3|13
ASSLSSGEGDTQY
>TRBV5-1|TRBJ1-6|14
ASTYSNGEIVSSLH
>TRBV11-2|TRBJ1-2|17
ASSFNSPSRVPSGYGYT
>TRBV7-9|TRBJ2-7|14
ASSENRDSLSYEQY
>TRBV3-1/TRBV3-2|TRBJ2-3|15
ASSPHLGTASTDTQY
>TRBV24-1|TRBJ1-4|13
ATSAPDREPEKLF
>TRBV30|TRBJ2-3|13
AWSVRTGPADTQY
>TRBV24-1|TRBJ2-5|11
ATSGWVQETQY
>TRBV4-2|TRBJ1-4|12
ASSQDPTAEKLF